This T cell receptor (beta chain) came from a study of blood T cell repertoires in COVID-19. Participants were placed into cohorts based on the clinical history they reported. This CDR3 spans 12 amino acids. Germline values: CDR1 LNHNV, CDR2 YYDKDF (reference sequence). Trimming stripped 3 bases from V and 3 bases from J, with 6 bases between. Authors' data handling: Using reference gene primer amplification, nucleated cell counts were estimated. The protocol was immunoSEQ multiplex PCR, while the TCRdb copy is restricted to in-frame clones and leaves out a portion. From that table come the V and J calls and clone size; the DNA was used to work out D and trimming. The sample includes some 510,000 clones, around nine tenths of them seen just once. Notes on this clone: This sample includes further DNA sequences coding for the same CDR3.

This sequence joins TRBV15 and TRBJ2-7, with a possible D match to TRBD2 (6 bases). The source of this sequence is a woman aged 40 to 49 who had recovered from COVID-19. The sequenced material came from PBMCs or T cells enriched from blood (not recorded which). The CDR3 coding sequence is TGTGCCACCAGCAGGGGGGGCTACGAGCAGTACTTC. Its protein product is CATSRGGYEQYF. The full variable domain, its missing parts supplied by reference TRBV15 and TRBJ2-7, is DAMVIQNPRYQVTQFGKPVTLSCSQTLNHNVMYWYQQKSSQAPKLLFHYYDKDFNNEADTPDNFQSRRPNTSFCFLDIRSPGLGDTAMYLCATSRGGYEQYFGPGTRLTVT.